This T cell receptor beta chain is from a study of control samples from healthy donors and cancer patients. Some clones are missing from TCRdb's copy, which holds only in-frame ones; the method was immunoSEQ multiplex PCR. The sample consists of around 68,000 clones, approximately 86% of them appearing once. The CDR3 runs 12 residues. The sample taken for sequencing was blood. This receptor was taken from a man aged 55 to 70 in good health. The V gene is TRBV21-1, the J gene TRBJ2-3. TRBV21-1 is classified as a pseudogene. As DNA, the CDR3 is TGTGCCATCTGGGTGGGGACAGATACGCAGTATTTT. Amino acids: CAIWVGTDTQYF.